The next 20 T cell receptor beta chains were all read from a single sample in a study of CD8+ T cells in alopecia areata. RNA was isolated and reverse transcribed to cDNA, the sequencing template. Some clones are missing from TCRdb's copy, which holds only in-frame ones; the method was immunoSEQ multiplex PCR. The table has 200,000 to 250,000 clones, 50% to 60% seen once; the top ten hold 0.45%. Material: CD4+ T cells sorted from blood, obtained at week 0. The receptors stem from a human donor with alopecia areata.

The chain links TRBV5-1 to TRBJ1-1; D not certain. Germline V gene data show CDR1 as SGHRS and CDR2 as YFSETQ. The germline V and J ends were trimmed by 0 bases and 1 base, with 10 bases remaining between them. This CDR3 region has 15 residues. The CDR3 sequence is CASSLVTLANTEAFF. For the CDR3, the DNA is TGCGCCAGCAGCTTGGTTACATTAGCGAACACTGAAGCTTTCTTT.

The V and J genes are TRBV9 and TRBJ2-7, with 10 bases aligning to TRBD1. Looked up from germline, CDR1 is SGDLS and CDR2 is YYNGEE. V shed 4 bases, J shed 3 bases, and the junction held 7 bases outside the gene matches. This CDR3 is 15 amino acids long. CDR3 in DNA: TGTGCCAGCAGCTCAACCGGGACAGGGGTCTACGAGCAGTACTTC. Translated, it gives CASSSTGTGVYEQYF.

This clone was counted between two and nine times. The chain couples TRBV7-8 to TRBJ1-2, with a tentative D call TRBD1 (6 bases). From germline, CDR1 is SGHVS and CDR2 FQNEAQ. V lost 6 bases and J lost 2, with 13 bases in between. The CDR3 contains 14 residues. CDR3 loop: CASSPGQTNYGYTF. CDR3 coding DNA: TGTGCCAGCAGTCCCGGACAGACCAACTATGGCTACACCTTC. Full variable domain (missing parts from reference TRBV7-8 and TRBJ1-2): GAGVSQSPRYKVAKRGQDVALRCDPISGHVSLFWYQQALGQGPEFLTYFQNEAQLDKSGLPSDRFFAERPEGSVSTLKIQRTQQEDSAVYLCASSPGQTNYGYTFGSGTRLTVV.

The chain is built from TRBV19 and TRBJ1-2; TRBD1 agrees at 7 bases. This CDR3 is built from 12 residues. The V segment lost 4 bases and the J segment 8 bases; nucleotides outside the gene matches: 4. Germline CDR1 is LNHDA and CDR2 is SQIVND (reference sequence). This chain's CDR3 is CASSTGQIGYTF. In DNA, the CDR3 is TGTGCCAGTAGTACGGGACAGATAGGCTACACCTTC.

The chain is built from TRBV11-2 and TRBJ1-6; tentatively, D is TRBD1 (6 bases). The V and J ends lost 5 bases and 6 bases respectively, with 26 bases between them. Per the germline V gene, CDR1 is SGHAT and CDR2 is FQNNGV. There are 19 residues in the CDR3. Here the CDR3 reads CASSPMPYRATEFNSPLHF. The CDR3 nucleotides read TGTGCCAGCAGCCCTATGCCGTACAGGGCTACCGAGTTTAATTCACCCCTCCACTTT.

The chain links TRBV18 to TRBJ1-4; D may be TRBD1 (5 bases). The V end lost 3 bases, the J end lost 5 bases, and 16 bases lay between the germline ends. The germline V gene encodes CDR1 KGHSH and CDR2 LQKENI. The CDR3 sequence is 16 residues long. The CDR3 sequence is CASSPGRGRLNEKLFF. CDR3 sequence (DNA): TGTGCCAGCTCACCCGGTCGGGGCCGATTAAATGAAAAACTGTTTTTT. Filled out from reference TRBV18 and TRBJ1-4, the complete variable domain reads NAGVMQNPRHLVRRRGQEARLRCSPMKGHSHVYWYRQLPEEGLKFMVYLQKENIIDESGMPKERFSAEFPKEGPSILRIQQVVRGDSAAYFCASSPGRGRLNEKLFFGSGTQLSVL.

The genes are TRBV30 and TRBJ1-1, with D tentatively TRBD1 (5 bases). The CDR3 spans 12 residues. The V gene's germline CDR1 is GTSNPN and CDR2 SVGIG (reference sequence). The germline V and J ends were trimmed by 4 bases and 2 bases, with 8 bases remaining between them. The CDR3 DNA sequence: TGTGCCTGGACAGGGCTTAACACTGAAGCTTTCTTT. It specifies CAWTGLNTEAFF.

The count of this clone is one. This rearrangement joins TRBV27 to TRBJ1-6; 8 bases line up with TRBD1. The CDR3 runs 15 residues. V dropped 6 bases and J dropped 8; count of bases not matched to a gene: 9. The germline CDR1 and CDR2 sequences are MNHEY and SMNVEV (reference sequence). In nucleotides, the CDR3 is TGTGCCAGCAGACCACAGGGGGGCACCCATTCACCCCTCCACTTT. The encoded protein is CASRPQGGTHSPLHF.

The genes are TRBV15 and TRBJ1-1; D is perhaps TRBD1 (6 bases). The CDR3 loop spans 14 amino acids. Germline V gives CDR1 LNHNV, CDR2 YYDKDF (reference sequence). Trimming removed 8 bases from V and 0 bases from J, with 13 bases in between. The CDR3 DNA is TGTGCCACCCGGCAGACAGGATTGAACACTGAAGCTTTCTTT. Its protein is CATRQTGLNTEAFF.

The DNA for the CDR3 is TGCAGCGATAATCGGGGCGACTCCAATGAGCAGTTCTTC. This encodes CSDNRGDSNEQFF. The chain employs TRBV29-1 and TRBJ2-1; D could derive from TRBD1 or TRBD2 (5 bases each). The germline CDR1 and CDR2 sequences are SQVTM and ANQGSEA. V lost 7 bases and J 6 bases, leaving 16 bases between the germline ends. CDR3 size: 13 residues.

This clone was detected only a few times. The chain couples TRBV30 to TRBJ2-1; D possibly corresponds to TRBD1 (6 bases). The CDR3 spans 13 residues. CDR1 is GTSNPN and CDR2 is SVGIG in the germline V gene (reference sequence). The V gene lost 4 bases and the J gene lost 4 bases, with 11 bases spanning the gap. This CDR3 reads CAWNRVSYNEQFF. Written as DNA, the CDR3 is TGTGCCTGGAACAGGGTGTCATACAATGAGCAGTTCTTC.

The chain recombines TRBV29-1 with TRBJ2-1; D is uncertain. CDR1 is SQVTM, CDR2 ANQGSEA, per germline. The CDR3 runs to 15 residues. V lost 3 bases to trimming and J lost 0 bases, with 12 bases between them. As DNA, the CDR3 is TGCAGCGTTGATGGGTTGGTCAGCTCCTACAATGAGCAGTTCTTC. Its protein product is CSVDGLVSSYNEQFF.

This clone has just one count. The chain's CDR3 is CASSQPGQGNYGYTF. CDR3 nucleotides: TGCGCCAGCAGCCAACCGGGACAGGGGAACTATGGCTACACCTTC. This rearrangement joins TRBV4-1 to TRBJ1-2; 10 nucleotides match TRBD1. This CDR3 region has 15 residues. Per the germline V gene, CDR1 is MGHRA and CDR2 is YSYEKL. Trimming cost V 2 bases and J 2 bases; bases outside gene matches: 2.

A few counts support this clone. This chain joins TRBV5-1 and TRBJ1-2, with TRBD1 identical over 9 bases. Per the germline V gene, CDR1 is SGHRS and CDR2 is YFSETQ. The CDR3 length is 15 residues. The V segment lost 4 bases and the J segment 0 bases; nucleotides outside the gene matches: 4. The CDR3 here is CASSDRDRANYGYTF. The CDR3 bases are TGCGCCAGCAGCGACCGGGACAGGGCTAACTATGGCTACACCTTC.

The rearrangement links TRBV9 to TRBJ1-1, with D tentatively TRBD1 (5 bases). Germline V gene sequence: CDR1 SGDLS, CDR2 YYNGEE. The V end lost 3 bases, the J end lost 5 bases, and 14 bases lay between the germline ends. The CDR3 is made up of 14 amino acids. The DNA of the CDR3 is TGTGCCAGCAGCGAAGTCCCGGGGGGGACTGAAGCTTTCTTT. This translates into CASSEVPGGTEAFF. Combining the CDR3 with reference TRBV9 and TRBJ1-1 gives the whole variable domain DSGVTQTPKHLITATGQRVTLRCSPRSGDLSVYWYQQSLDQGLQFLIQYYNGEERAKGNILERFSAQQFPDLHSELNLSSLELGDSALYFCASSEVPGGTEAFFGQGTRLTVV.

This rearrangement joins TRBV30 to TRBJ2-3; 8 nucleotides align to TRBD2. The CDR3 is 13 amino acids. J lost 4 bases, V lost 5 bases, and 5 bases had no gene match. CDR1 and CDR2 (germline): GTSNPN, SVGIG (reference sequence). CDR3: CAWSGGLSDTQYF. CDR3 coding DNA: TGTGCCTGGTCGGGAGGGCTCTCAGATACGCAGTATTTT.

In DNA form, the CDR3 reads TGTGCCAGCAGTTATGGAGTTTACTATGGCTACACCTTC. Protein: CASSYGVYYGYTF. This chain joins TRBV6-5 and TRBJ1-2; D is unresolved. The V gene lost 3 bases and the J gene lost 3 bases, with 8 bases spanning the gap. CDR3 size: 13 residues. CDR1 is MNHEY and CDR2 is SVGAGI in the germline V gene.

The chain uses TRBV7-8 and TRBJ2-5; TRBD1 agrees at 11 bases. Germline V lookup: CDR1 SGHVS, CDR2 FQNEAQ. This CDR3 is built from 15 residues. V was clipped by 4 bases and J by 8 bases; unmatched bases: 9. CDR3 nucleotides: TGTGCCAGCAGCTCCAACATCGGACAGGGGGCAACCCAGTACTTC. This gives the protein CASSSNIGQGATQYF.

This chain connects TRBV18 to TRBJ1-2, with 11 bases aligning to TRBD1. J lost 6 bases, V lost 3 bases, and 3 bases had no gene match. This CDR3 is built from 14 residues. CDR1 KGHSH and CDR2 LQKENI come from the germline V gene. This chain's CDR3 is CASSPGTGGDGYTF. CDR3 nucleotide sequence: TGTGCCAGCTCACCTGGGACAGGGGGAGATGGCTACACCTTC. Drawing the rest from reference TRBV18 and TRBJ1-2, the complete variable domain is NAGVMQNPRHLVRRRGQEARLRCSPMKGHSHVYWYRQLPEEGLKFMVYLQKENIIDESGMPKERFSAEFPKEGPSILRIQQVVRGDSAAYFCASSPGTGGDGYTFGSGTRLTVV.

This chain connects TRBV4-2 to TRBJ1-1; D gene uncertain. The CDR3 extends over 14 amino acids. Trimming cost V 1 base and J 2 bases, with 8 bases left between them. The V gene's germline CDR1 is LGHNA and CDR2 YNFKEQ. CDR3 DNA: TGTGCCAGCAGCCAAGTTGGAGCTAACACTGAAGCTTTCTTT. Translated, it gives CASSQVGANTEAFF.